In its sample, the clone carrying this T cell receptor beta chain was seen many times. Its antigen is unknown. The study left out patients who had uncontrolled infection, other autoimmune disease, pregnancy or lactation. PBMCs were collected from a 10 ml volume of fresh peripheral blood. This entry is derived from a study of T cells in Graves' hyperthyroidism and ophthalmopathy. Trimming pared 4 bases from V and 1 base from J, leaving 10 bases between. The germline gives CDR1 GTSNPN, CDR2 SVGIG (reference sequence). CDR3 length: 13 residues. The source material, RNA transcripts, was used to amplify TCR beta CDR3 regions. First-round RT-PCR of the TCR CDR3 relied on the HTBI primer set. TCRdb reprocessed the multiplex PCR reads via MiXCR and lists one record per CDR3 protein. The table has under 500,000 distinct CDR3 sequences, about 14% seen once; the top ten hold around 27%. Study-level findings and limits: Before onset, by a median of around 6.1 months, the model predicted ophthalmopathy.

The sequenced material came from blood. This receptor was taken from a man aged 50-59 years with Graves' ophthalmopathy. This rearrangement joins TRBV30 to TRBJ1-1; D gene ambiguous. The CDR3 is CAWTTDPNTEAFF. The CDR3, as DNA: TGTGCCTGGACCACGGACCCGAACACTGAAGCTTTCTTT.